The 19 T cell receptor beta chains presented below share a single source sample, sequenced in a study of neurological immune-mediated disorders. A single record per CDR3 protein comes from TCRdb applying MiXCR to the 5' RACE reads. Here the sample spans about 33,000 distinct CDR3 sequences, over 1.2% being singletons. The material sequenced was PBMCs. The receptors derive from a woman in her 30s with multiple sclerosis.

This clonotype occurred many times. The chain carries TRBV5-1 and TRBJ2-1; D remains ambiguous. Germline V lookup: CDR1 SGHRS, CDR2 YFSETQ. The CDR3 is made up of 12 amino acids. Trimming left V 5 bases short and J 7 bases short, with 10 bases between. CDR3 sequence: CASRPNGNEQFF. CDR3 coding DNA: TGCGCCAGCAGGCCCAATGGAAATGAGCAGTTCTTC.

This clonotype was recorded many times. The chain combines TRBV20-1 with TRBJ2-5; 9 bases match TRBD2. Germline V gene lookup returns CDR1 DFQATT and CDR2 SNEGSKA (reference sequence). This CDR3 is 15 amino acids long. V gave up 5 bases and J gave up 3 bases; unmatched junction bases: 10. The CDR3 bases are TGCAGTGCTCCTCTGGCGGGGGGGCGTAAAGAGACCCAGTACTTC. This sequence encodes CSAPLAGGRKETQYF.

This clonotype has a count of ten or more. J is TRBJ2-2 and V is TRBV3-1; D unclear. Germline CDR1 LGHDT, CDR2 YNNKEL (reference sequence). This CDR3 is 14 amino acids long. V dropped 3 bases and J dropped 2 bases, with 7 bases sitting between them. CDR3 region: CASSQGVNTGELFF. The CDR3 coding sequence is TGTGCCAGCAGCCAGGGTGTAAACACCGGGGAGCTGTTTTTT.

This clonotype is categorized as medium-sized. The V and J genes are TRBV10-3 and TRBJ1-1, with D possibly being TRBD1 (5 bases). CDR1 and CDR2 from the germline V gene are ENHRY and SYGVKD. The CDR3 has 14 residues. V was clipped by 5 bases and J by 1 base, with 11 bases between them. Written as DNA, the CDR3 is TGTGCCATCAGTCCGGGACGACAGAACACTGAAGCTTTCTTT. Protein: CAISPGRQNTEAFF.

This clonotype was recorded many times. V and J are TRBV20-1 and TRBJ2-1, with TRBD2 as a possible D gene (6 bases). There are 16 residues in the CDR3. The germline CDR1 and CDR2 sequences are DFQATT and SNEGSKA (reference sequence). The germline V and J ends were trimmed by 6 bases and 1 base, with 19 bases remaining between them. CDR3 region: CSAAGTEVQSYNEQFF. DNA of the CDR3: TGCAGTGCCGCCGGGACTGAGGTCCAGTCCTACAATGAGCAGTTCTTC.

This clonotype was counted at least ten times. The chain joins TRBV21-1 to TRBJ2-5; TRBD2 was called by the table and not checked on the DNA. TRBV21-1 counts as a pseudogene. The CDR3 is 19 amino acids. The CDR3 loop reads CASSRCRPRRARVQETQYF. The DNA for the CDR3 is TGTGCCAGCAGCCGATGCCGTCCGCGCCGAGCGAGAGTCCAAGAGACCCAGTACTTC.

A note on this clonotype: With a much larger clone just one base away, this may be a read error. The chain uses TRBV7-2 and TRBJ2-3; D possibly uses TRBD1 or TRBD2 (7 bases each). The length of the CDR3 is 14 residues. CDR1 SGHTA and CDR2 FQGNSA come from the germline V gene. The CDR3 DNA reads as TGTGCCAGCAGCTTAGGGGAGGGGACAGATACGAAGTATTTT. It translates to CASSLGEGTDTKYF.

This clonotype was detected many times. This chain links TRBV11-2 with TRBJ2-2; TRBD1 might be the D (6 bases). The V end was cut by 5 bases, the J end by 5 bases, with 15 bases between. This CDR3 spans 15 amino acids. CDR1 is SGHAT, CDR2 FQNNGV, per germline. The CDR3 sequence: CASSPRGTMTGELFF. As DNA, the CDR3 is TGTGCCAGCAGCCCAAGGGGGACAATGACCGGGGAGCTGTTTTTT.

This clonotype was observed at least ten times. This chain uses TRBV20-1 with TRBJ1-2; 8 nucleotides match TRBD1. The germline V gene encodes CDR1 DFQATT and CDR2 SNEGSKA (reference sequence). After removal of 3 bases from V and 4 bases from J, the junction contained 10 bases not matched to a gene. This CDR3 comprises 15 residues. CDR3 residues: CSARPQGAVAYGYTF. Here the CDR3 DNA reads TGCAGTGCTAGGCCTCAGGGGGCCGTGGCCTATGGCTACACCTTC.

This clonotype was found many times. This chain links TRBV20-1 with TRBJ2-1; D could derive from TRBD1 or TRBD2 (6 bases each). V dropped 3 bases and J dropped 4 bases, with 19 bases sitting between them. CDR3 size: 16 residues. CDR1 and CDR2 from the germline V gene are DFQATT and SNEGSKA (reference sequence). CDR3 sequence: CSASPRGRGGYNEQFF. Here the CDR3 DNA reads TGCAGTGCTAGTCCGCGGGGAAGAGGGGGATACAATGAGCAGTTCTTC.

At least ten counts were recorded for this clonotype. The CDR3 DNA is TGTGCCAGCAGTCTCGACTTGGCTTTCGACTACGAGCAGTACTTC. Translation: CASSLDLAFDYEQYF. This sequence joins TRBV12-3 or TRBV12-4 and TRBJ2-7, with D uncertain. This CDR3 spans 15 amino acids. Trimming took 5 bases from V and 3 from J, leaving 17 bases between them.

This clonotype was counted at least ten times. In nucleotides, the CDR3 is TGCAGTGCTCAAGGCTTTAATGAAAAACTGTTTTTT. Amino acid sequence: CSAQGFNEKLFF. The chain is built from TRBV20-1 and TRBJ1-4; D is unresolved. Germline CDR1 and CDR2: DFQATT and SNEGSKA (reference sequence). Deletions cut 5 bases from V and 4 bases from J, with 8 bases between. The CDR3 has 12 amino acids.

This clonotype was picked up many times. The J gene is TRBJ1-2, the V gene TRBV5-1; D gene uncertain. The CDR3 sequence is 14 residues long. Germline V gene lookup returns CDR1 SGHRS and CDR2 YFSETQ. With 0 bases removed from V and 6 bases from J, the gap between germline ends came to 12 bases. CDR3 region: CASSLDLGIDGYTF. DNA of the CDR3: TGCGCCAGCAGCTTGGATCTAGGTATTGATGGCTACACCTTC.

This clonotype occurred many times. The gene calls are TRBV29-1 and TRBJ2-3; D call uncertain. This CDR3 has 11 amino acids. The V end was cut by 4 bases, the J end by 3 bases, with 5 bases between. CDR1 and CDR2 from the germline V gene are SQVTM and ANQGSEA. CDR3 protein: CSVGRTDTQYF. For the CDR3, the DNA is TGCAGCGTTGGGAGAACAGATACGCAGTATTTT.

This clonotype was seen at least ten times. The chain links TRBV9 to TRBJ1-1; D might be TRBD1 (5 bases). CDR1 and CDR2 (germline): SGDLS, YYNGEE. Trimming left V 1 base short and J 1 base short, with 8 bases between. This CDR3 has 14 amino acids. The CDR3 loop reads CASSVSQGNTEAFF. The CDR3 DNA reads TGTGCCAGCAGCGTATCGCAGGGGAACACTGAAGCTTTCTTT.

This clonotype occurred many times. The chain couples TRBV10-3 to TRBJ2-7; 10 nucleotides line up with TRBD1. The V and J ends lost 5 bases and 2 bases, in that order; junction bases with no gene match: 3. Germline V gene data show CDR1 as ENHRY and CDR2 as SYGVKD. CDR3 size: 14 residues. As DNA, the CDR3 is TGTGCCATCAGTTCCGGGACAGGGGCCTACGAGCAGTACTTC. Its protein is CAISSGTGAYEQYF.

Many counts were recorded for this clonotype. This chain connects TRBV20-1 to TRBJ1-2; D ambiguous. Between the trimmed V and J ends, which lost 7 bases and 6 bases, there was a span of 18 bases. The CDR3 has 13 amino acids. Germline CDR1 is DFQATT and CDR2 is SNEGSKA (reference sequence). CDR3 in amino acids: CSVELRIQNGYTF. In DNA form, the CDR3 reads TGCAGTGTCGAACTTAGAATTCAAAATGGCTACACCTTC.

The table lists this clonotype with many counts. The chain links TRBV7-2 to TRBJ2-5; D is possibly TRBD1 or TRBD2 (5 bases each). Germline V lookup: CDR1 SGHTA, CDR2 FQGNSA. This CDR3 is built from 15 residues. Trimming shortened V by 4 bases and J by 2 bases, and 14 bases separated the two germline ends. The CDR3: CASSSPWGIQETQYF. CDR3 nucleotide sequence: TGTGCCAGCAGCTCTCCCTGGGGGATACAAGAGACCCAGTACTTC.

This clonotype was seen many times. The V call is TRBV7-9, the J call TRBJ2-1; no definite D call. CDR3 length: 13 amino acids. Germline values: CDR1 SEHNR, CDR2 FQNEAQ (reference sequence). Trimming removed 3 bases from V and 4 bases from J, with 7 bases in between. This chain's CDR3 is CASSLADYNEQFF. CDR3 nucleotides: TGTGCCAGCAGCTTGGCAGATTACAATGAGCAGTTCTTC.